Below are 22 T cell receptor beta chains sequenced from a single sample in a study of shared clonotypes between healthy human individuals. TCRdb's table, derived via immunoSEQ multiplex PCR, lists solely in-frame clones and lacks some. The profile covers about 2.4 million clones, with roughly 93% appearing a single time and around 0.4% taken by the ten largest. The specimen was naive CD4+ T cells from PBMCs. As to subset: CD45RA+ positively selected. The receptors were sampled from a man aged 18 to 29 in good health. Some clones in this sample may be carry-over from other donors' samples.

This clone has a single count. This chain's CDR3 is CASSLGTGFETEAFF. CDR3 sequence (DNA): TGTGCCAGCAGCCTAGGGACAGGGTTTGAGACTGAAGCTTTCTTT. The J gene is TRBJ1-1, the V gene TRBV11-2; 9 bases are a match to TRBD1. The germline gives CDR1 SGHAT, CDR2 FQNNGV. Trimming cost V 5 bases and J 5 bases; bases outside gene matches: 9. The CDR3 extends over 15 amino acids.

The rearrangement joins TRBV9 to TRBJ2-3; 10 positions agree with TRBD2. The V and J ends lost 3 bases and 5 bases, in that order; junction bases with no gene match: 12. Germline V gene data show CDR1 as SGDLS and CDR2 as YYNGEE. This CDR3 spans 17 amino acids. CDR3 sequence: CASSGAGGLIWEDTQYF. The DNA for the CDR3 is TGTGCCAGCAGCGGAGCGGGAGGGCTCATATGGGAAGATACGCAGTATTTT.

The rearrangement uses TRBV7-9 and TRBJ2-3; D gene ambiguous. Per the germline V gene, CDR1 is SEHNR and CDR2 is FQNEAQ (reference sequence). V dropped 5 bases and J dropped 4 bases, with 13 bases sitting between them. The CDR3 covers 14 residues. CDR3 in amino acids: CASSETLGPDTQYF. CDR3 DNA sequence: TGTGCCAGCAGCGAGACTCTCGGGCCAGATACGCAGTATTTT.

The CDR3 DNA sequence: TGTGCCAGCAGCTTTGTAGCGGGAGGTTGGAATGAGCAGTTCTTC. Translating gives CASSFVAGGWNEQFF. V usage is TRBV11-2 and J usage is TRBJ2-1, with 10 bases lining up with TRBD2. The CDR3 runs 15 residues. Per the germline V gene, CDR1 is SGHAT and CDR2 is FQNNGV. The trim removed 3 bases at V and 7 bases at J, leaving 6 bases unmatched.

This chain connects TRBV5-1 to TRBJ2-7, with 7 bases fitting TRBD1. The V and J ends lost 5 bases and 3 bases, in that order; junction bases with no gene match: 8. This CDR3 has 14 amino acids. Germline CDR1 SGHRS, CDR2 YFSETQ. CDR3 sequence: CASSQQGSFYEQYF. The CDR3 bases are TGCGCCAGCAGTCAACAGGGGTCTTTCTACGAGCAGTACTTC.

The chain recombines TRBV30 with TRBJ2-3, with 9 bases aligning to TRBD1. CDR1 and CDR2 from the germline V gene are GTSNPN and SVGIG (reference sequence). This CDR3 contains 16 residues. The J segment lost 5 bases and the V segment lost 3 bases, leaving 12 bases of the junction unmatched. This CDR3 reads CAWRTPGTGRGDTQYF. The DNA of the CDR3 is TGTGCCTGGAGGACCCCCGGGACAGGGAGAGGAGATACGCAGTATTTT.

V is TRBV18 and J is TRBJ2-1, with 10 nucleotides matching TRBD2. CDR3 length equals 19 residues. The V segment lost 5 bases and the J segment 8 bases; nucleotides outside the gene matches: 21. The germline CDR1 and CDR2 sequences are KGHSH and LQKENI. CDR3 in amino acids: CASSTKASGRAFRSHEQFF. As DNA, the CDR3 is TGTGCCAGCTCAACCAAGGCCAGCGGGAGGGCCTTCCGTTCCCATGAGCAGTTCTTC. Complete variable domain (other parts from reference TRBV18 and TRBJ2-1): NAGVMQNPRHLVRRRGQEARLRCSPMKGHSHVYWYRQLPEEGLKFMVYLQKENIIDESGMPKERFSAEFPKEGPSILRIQQVVRGDSAAYFCASSTKASGRAFRSHEQFFGPGTRLTVL.

V is TRBV9 and J is TRBJ1-1; tentatively, D is TRBD1 (5 bases). Trimming removed 2 bases from V and 5 bases from J, with 10 bases in between. Germline V gene lookup returns CDR1 SGDLS and CDR2 YYNGEE. This CDR3 is built from 13 residues. The CDR3, as DNA: TGTGCCAGCAGCGTGGGGCGGATAACTGAAGCTTTCTTT. It codes for CASSVGRITEAFF.

For the CDR3, the DNA is TGCGCCAGCAGCTGGGGCAGGGGTCGAAACATTCAGTACTTC. Translating it yields CASSWGRGRNIQYF. The genes are TRBV5-1 and TRBJ2-4, with D possibly matching TRBD1 (6 bases). V was clipped by 3 bases and J by 6 bases, with 13 bases between them. CDR3 length equals 14 residues. The germline V gene encodes CDR1 SGHRS and CDR2 YFSETQ. Drawing the rest from reference TRBV5-1 and TRBJ2-4, the complete variable domain is KAGVTQTPRYLIKTRGQQVTLSCSPISGHRSVSWYQQTPGQGLQFLFEYFSETQRNKGNFPGRFSGRQFSNSRSEMNVSTLELGDSALYLCASSWGRGRNIQYFGAGTRLSVL.

The J gene is TRBJ2-3, the V gene TRBV29-1, with 7 bases matching TRBD1. The germline V gene has CDR1 SQVTM and CDR2 ANQGSEA. With 6 bases clipped from V and 3 bases from J, the junction kept 6 bases outside the gene matches. This CDR3 is 13 amino acids long. In DNA, the CDR3 is TGCAGCGTCCTATTGACAGGGACAGATACGCAGTATTTT. It specifies CSVLLTGTDTQYF.

The rearrangement links TRBV5-1 to TRBJ2-7; 7 bases align to TRBD1. The CDR3 covers 14 residues. Germline V CDR1 and CDR2: SGHRS, YFSETQ. With V trimmed by 4 bases and J by 2 bases, 6 bases remained unmatched. CDR3 loop: CASSLPQGAYEQYF. Here the CDR3 DNA reads TGCGCCAGCAGCCTCCCGCAGGGGGCCTACGAGCAGTACTTC.

In DNA form, the CDR3 reads TGTGCCAGCAGCCGGGACTTAGCGGGGAGCTCTGGGGCCAACGTCCTGACTTTC. Its translation is CASSRDLAGSSGANVLTF. The chain recombines TRBV5-4 with TRBJ2-6; 8 positions agree with TRBD2. CDR3 length: 18 amino acids. J lost 0 bases, V lost 4 bases, and 9 bases had no gene match. Germline V gene sequence: CDR1 SGHNT, CDR2 YYREEE (reference sequence).

This rearrangement joins TRBV18 to TRBJ2-2; D not resolved. The V and J ends lost 3 bases and 4 bases respectively, with 9 bases between them. The CDR3 spans 14 residues. The germline gives CDR1 KGHSH, CDR2 LQKENI. The CDR3: CASSPRDTTGELFF. In DNA form, the CDR3 reads TGTGCCAGCTCACCTAGGGATACCACCGGGGAGCTGTTTTTT.

For this clone: Other DNA variants within this sample encode the same CDR3. This chain joins TRBV5-1 and TRBJ2-7; tentatively, D is TRBD1 (6 bases). The CDR3 has 14 residues. V shed 0 bases and J shed 0 bases, with 7 bases lying between them. The germline gives CDR1 SGHRS, CDR2 YFSETQ. CDR3 amino acids: CASSLVDSSYEQYF. In DNA, the CDR3 is TGCGCCAGCAGCTTGGTGGACAGCTCCTACGAGCAGTACTTC.

V and J are TRBV6-1 and TRBJ2-5, with D maybe TRBD2 (6 bases). The CDR3 has 14 residues. Deletions cut 11 bases from V and 0 bases from J, with 16 bases between. Germline V CDR1 and CDR2: MNHNS, SASEGT. The CDR3 region is CAGQPGVNQETQYF. The CDR3 DNA is TGTGCCGGGCAGCCGGGGGTGAACCAAGAGACCCAGTACTTC.

CDR3 coding DNA: TGCGCCAGCAGCCCTGCTGGGGCAAAGAACGAGCAGTACTTC. It translates to CASSPAGAKNEQYF. This chain connects TRBV5-1 to TRBJ2-7, with D perhaps matching TRBD1 (5 bases). Germline V CDR1 and CDR2: SGHRS, YFSETQ. This CDR3 spans 14 amino acids. Deletions cut 4 bases from V and 5 bases from J, with 16 bases between.

The V call is TRBV5-1, the J call TRBJ2-5; weak D call: TRBD1 (6 bases). The CDR3 consists of 14 residues. Trimming left V 4 bases short and J 5 bases short, with 15 bases between. The germline V gene has CDR1 SGHRS and CDR2 YFSETQ. The CDR3 loop reads CASSKQGPRETQYF. The CDR3 DNA reads as TGCGCCAGCAGCAAACAGGGACCGCGGGAGACCCAGTACTTC.

The gene calls are TRBV5-1 and TRBJ2-3; TRBD2 matches 8 bases. Germline V gene data show CDR1 as SGHRS and CDR2 as YFSETQ. Trimming took 7 bases from V and 4 from J; bases not matched to a gene: 14. The CDR3 sequence is 16 residues long. CDR3 in amino acids: CASAQPNSGIADTQYF. CDR3 in DNA: TGCGCCAGCGCGCAGCCAAATAGCGGGATCGCAGATACGCAGTATTTT.

The V gene is TRBV28, the J gene TRBJ2-5; D unclear. The J call is doubtful: the DNA matches TRBJ2-7 better. This CDR3 is built from 15 residues. Germline V lookup: CDR1 MDHEN, CDR2 SYDVKM. The CDR3 here is CASSSRPPVTYEQYF. In DNA form, the CDR3 reads TGTGCCAGCAGTTCTCGACCTCCGGTCACCTACGAGCAGTACTTC.

The chain joins TRBV7-7 to TRBJ2-2; 7 nucleotides match TRBD1. Per the germline V gene, CDR1 is SSHAT and CDR2 is FNYEAQ (reference sequence). The CDR3 totals 15 residues. V lost 8 bases, J lost 6 bases, and 12 bases stayed unmatched. Written as DNA, the CDR3 is TGTGCCAGCGCACACAGGGGAGAGTTGGCCGGGGAGCTGTTTTTT. This translates into CASAHRGELAGELFF. The full variable domain, completed using reference TRBV7-7 and TRBJ2-2, is GAGVSQSPRYKVTKRGQDVTLRCDPISSHATLYWYQQALGQGPEFLTYFNYEAQPDKSGLPSDRFSAERPEGSISTLTIQRTEQRDSAMYRCASAHRGELAGELFFGEGSRLTVL.

J is TRBJ2-3 and V is TRBV7-3; perhaps TRBD1 as D (6 bases). The germline gives CDR1 SGHTA, CDR2 FQGTGA. The CDR3 consists of 14 residues. The V end was cut by 1 base, the J end by 6 bases, with 11 bases between. The CDR3 loop is CASSLMQGMDTQYF. The CDR3 coding sequence is TGTGCCAGCAGCTTAATGCAGGGGATGGATACGCAGTATTTT.

The chain recombines TRBV7-3 with TRBJ2-5, with 9 bases identical to TRBD2. The V segment lost 3 bases and the J segment 2 bases; nucleotides outside the gene matches: 1. Germline-derived CDR1 and CDR2 are SGHTA and FQGTGA. This CDR3 contains 14 residues. The CDR3 here is CASSFAGGQETQYF. CDR3 sequence (DNA): TGTGCCAGCAGCTTTGCGGGGGGGCAAGAGACCCAGTACTTC.